Shown below are 15 T cell receptor beta chains from a single sample sequenced in a study of OX40 agonist ivuxolimab in advanced cancers. Sequencing used immunoSEQ multiplex PCR; TCRdb keeps in-frame clones, though not all of them. The profile shows 47,000 or so clones, over 85% of them singletons. Sequencing was performed on CD4+ or CD8+ T cells sorted from blood, taken in a trial of the OX40 agonist ivuxolimab. The receptors were sampled from an adult with an advanced solid tumor such as melanoma, head and neck, liver or kidney cancer.

The chain combines TRBV28 with TRBJ2-7, with a possible D match to TRBD1 (5 bases). CDR1 MDHEN and CDR2 SYDVKM come from the germline V gene. The V and J ends lost 5 bases and 4 bases respectively, with 15 bases between them. There are 14 residues in the CDR3. For the CDR3, the DNA is TGTGCCAGCAGTGCCCGGGTGGGGCCTTACGAGCAGTACTTC. It codes for CASSARVGPYEQYF.

This chain connects TRBV6-1 to TRBJ2-1; D ambiguous. Per germline, CDR1 MNHNS and CDR2 SASEGT. The CDR3 consists of 11 residues. V lost 6 bases, J lost 9 bases, and 9 bases lay in between. CDR3 residues: CASSQGREQFF. The CDR3, as DNA: TGTGCCAGCAGCCAAGGCCGTGAGCAGTTCTTC.

The genes are TRBV19 and TRBJ2-7; TRBD1 agrees at 9 bases. With 6 bases clipped from V and 6 bases from J, the junction kept 9 bases outside the gene matches. Germline V gene data show CDR1 as LNHDA and CDR2 as SQIVND (reference sequence). The CDR3 totals 14 residues. The CDR3 DNA follows: TGTGCCAGTAGCCCGGGACAGGGACCCATCGAGCAGTACTTC. It translates to CASSPGQGPIEQYF.

This clone was counted once. The chain links TRBV9 to TRBJ1-2; 10 bases map to TRBD1. The CDR3 runs 16 residues. The germline V gene encodes CDR1 SGDLS and CDR2 YYNGEE. Germline trimming cut 3 bases from V and 4 bases from J; bases unmatched to any gene: 9. The CDR3 loop reads CASSGDRGLSGYGYTF. The CDR3 coding sequence is TGTGCCAGCAGCGGGGACAGGGGTTTAAGTGGCTATGGCTACACCTTC.

V gene TRBV27 combines with J gene TRBJ1-3; D is perhaps TRBD1 (6 bases). The length of the CDR3 is 14 residues. Germline V gene lookup returns CDR1 MNHEY and CDR2 SMNVEV (reference sequence). V was cut by 6 bases and J by 0 bases, with 9 bases left in between. In DNA, the CDR3 is TGTGCCAGCAGCAAAGGGGGCTCTGGAAACACCATATATTTT. Protein sequence: CASSKGGSGNTIYF.

A word on this clone: One end of the junction is discordant with germline, which a read error may explain. The V call is TRBV7-2, the J call TRBJ2-3; perhaps TRBD1 as D (5 bases). The length of the CDR3 is 12 residues. Germline V gene lookup returns CDR1 SGHTA and CDR2 FQGNSA. CDR3 DNA sequence: TGTGCCAGCAGCCACGACTCGGCCCGCACAGGCTTT. Translation gives CASSHDSARTGF.

The rearrangement links TRBV7-2 to TRBJ2-3, with 12 positions matching TRBD2. Unmatched junction bases numbered 7, after V lost 6 bases and J lost 0 bases. Germline assignment: CDR1 SGHTA and CDR2 FQGNSA. The length of the CDR3 is 17 residues. DNA for the CDR3: TGTGCCAGCAGGCGTAGGACTAGCGGGGCTAGCACAGATACGCAGTATTTT. It is translated as CASRRRTSGASTDTQYF.

The gene calls are TRBV28 and TRBJ2-5; the match to TRBD2 covers 13 bases. The CDR3 has 17 residues. After removal of 5 bases from V and 7 bases from J, the junction contained 13 bases not matched to a gene. Germline V lookup: CDR1 MDHEN, CDR2 SYDVKM. The CDR3 DNA sequence: TGTGCCAGCAGTCCCCTTCCACTAGCGGGGGGGCCTGGGACCCAGTACTTC. It translates to CASSPLPLAGGPGTQYF. Based on the CDR3 plus reference TRBV28 and TRBJ2-5, the full variable domain is DVKVTQSSRYLVKRTGEKVFLECVQDMDHENMFWYRQDPGLGLRLIYFSYDVKMKEKGDIPEGYSVSREKKERFSLILESASTNQTSMYLCASSPLPLAGGPGTQYFGPGTRLLVL.

This chain uses TRBV27 with TRBJ2-1, with D possibly being TRBD1 (6 bases). The V gene lost 6 bases and the J gene lost 6 bases, with 18 bases spanning the gap. This CDR3 is 15 amino acids long. Germline CDR1 reads MNHEY; CDR2 reads SMNVEV (reference sequence). The CDR3 reads CASSSGTSIRNEQFF. In DNA, the CDR3 is TGTGCCAGCAGCTCGGGGACATCAATCCGCAATGAGCAGTTCTTC.

This CDR3 is CASSLVFGETQYF. The CDR3 nucleotides read TGTGCCAGCAGTTTAGTGTTCGGAGAGACCCAGTACTTC. The rearrangement uses TRBV27 and TRBJ2-5; unclear D gene. Germline loops: CDR1 MNHEY, CDR2 SMNVEV (reference sequence). The CDR3 is 13 amino acids. V was clipped by 2 bases and J by 4 bases, with 8 bases between them.

The chain has TRBV6-1 and TRBJ2-7; TRBD1 agrees at 8 bases. Germline loops: CDR1 MNHNS, CDR2 SASEGT. V was pared by 4 bases and J by 2 bases, with 7 bases of the junction left unmatched. The CDR3 contains 15 residues. The CDR3 DNA reads TGTGCCAGCAGTGCACCGGGACAGGCTACCTACGAGCAGTACTTC. Residues: CASSAPGQATYEQYF.

The chain joins TRBV5-1 to TRBJ1-1; TRBD1 matches 9 bases. After removal of 0 bases from V and 1 base from J, the junction contained 10 bases not matched to a gene. The germline V gene has CDR1 SGHRS and CDR2 YFSETQ. The CDR3 extends over 18 amino acids. The DNA of the CDR3 is TGCGCCAGCAGCTTGGTTGGGACAGGGTATCCAGAGAACACTGAAGCTTTCTTT. As protein: CASSLVGTGYPENTEAFF.

This sequence joins TRBV5-6 and TRBJ2-4, with 8 bases fitting TRBD2. The V gene's germline CDR1 is SGHDT and CDR2 YYEEEE. The CDR3 is 15 residues long. Germline trimming cut 0 bases from V and 8 bases from J; bases unmatched to any gene: 7. CDR3 nucleotides: TGTGCCAGCAGCTTGGCTCCGTTCGGGGGGGACATTCAGTACTTC. Encoded protein: CASSLAPFGGDIQYF. The whole variable domain, remainder taken from reference TRBV5-6 and TRBJ2-4, is DAGVTQSPTHLIKTRGQQVTLRCSPKSGHDTVSWYQQALGQGPQFIFQYYEEEERQRGNFPDRFSGHQFPNYSSELNVNALLLGDSALYLCASSLAPFGGDIQYFGAGTRLSVL.

The chain is built from TRBV9 and TRBJ1-4; D unresolved. The CDR3 consists of 14 residues. V lost 0 bases to trimming and J lost 5 bases, with 8 bases between them. CDR1 and CDR2 (germline): SGDLS, YYNGEE. DNA for the CDR3: TGTGCCAGCAGCGTAGGGGTGAGCAATGAAAAACTGTTTTTT. Translation gives CASSVGVSNEKLFF.

V is TRBV11-2 and J is TRBJ1-6; no firm D call. Trimming removed 1 base from V and 11 bases from J, with 12 bases in between. CDR3 size: 14 residues. In germline, CDR1 is SGHAT, CDR2 FQNNGV. CDR3 in DNA: TGTGCCAGCAGCTTAGGGGGTGGCGGCACACCCCTCCACTTT. Its translation: CASSLGGGGTPLHF.